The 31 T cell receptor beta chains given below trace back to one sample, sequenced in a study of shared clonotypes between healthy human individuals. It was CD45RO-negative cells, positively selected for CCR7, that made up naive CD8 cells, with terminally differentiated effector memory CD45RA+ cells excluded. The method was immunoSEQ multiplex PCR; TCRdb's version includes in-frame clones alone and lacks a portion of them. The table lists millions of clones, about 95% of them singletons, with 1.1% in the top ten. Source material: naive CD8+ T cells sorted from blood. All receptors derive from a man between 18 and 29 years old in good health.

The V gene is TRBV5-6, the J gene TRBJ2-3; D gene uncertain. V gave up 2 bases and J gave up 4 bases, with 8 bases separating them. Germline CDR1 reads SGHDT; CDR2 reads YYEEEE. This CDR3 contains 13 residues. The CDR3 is CASSFGFPDTQYF. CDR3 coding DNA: TGTGCCAGCAGCTTCGGTTTCCCAGATACGCAGTATTTT.

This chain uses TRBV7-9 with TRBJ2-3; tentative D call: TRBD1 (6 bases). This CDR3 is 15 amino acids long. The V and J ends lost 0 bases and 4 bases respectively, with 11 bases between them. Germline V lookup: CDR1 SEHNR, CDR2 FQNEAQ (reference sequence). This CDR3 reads CASSLAQGIPDTQYF. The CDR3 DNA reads TGTGCCAGCAGCTTAGCCCAGGGGATCCCAGATACGCAGTATTTT.

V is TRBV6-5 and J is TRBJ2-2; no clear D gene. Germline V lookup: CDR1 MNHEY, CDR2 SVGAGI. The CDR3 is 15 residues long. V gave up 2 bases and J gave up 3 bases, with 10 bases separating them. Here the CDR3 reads CASSYQDPDTGELFF. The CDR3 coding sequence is TGTGCCAGCAGTTACCAGGACCCGGACACCGGGGAGCTGTTTTTT.

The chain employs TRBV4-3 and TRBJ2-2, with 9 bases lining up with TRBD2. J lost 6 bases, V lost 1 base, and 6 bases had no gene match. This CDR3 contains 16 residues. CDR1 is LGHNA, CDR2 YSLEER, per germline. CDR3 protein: CASSQAVSGSSGELFF. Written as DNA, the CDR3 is TGCGCCAGCAGCCAAGCGGTTAGCGGGAGTTCCGGGGAGCTGTTTTTT.

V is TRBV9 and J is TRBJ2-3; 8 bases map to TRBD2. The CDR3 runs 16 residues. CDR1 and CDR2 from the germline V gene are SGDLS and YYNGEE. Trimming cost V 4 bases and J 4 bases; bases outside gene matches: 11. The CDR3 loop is CASSFHVGGASDTQYF. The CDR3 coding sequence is TGTGCCAGCAGCTTTCACGTCGGGGGGGCCTCAGATACGCAGTATTTT.

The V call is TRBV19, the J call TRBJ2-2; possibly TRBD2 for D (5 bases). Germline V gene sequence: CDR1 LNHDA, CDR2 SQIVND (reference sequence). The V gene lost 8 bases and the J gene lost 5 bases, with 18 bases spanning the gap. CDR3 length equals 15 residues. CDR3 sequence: CASGNTERITGELFF. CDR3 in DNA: TGTGCCAGTGGGAACACCGAGCGGATAACCGGGGAGCTGTTTTTT.

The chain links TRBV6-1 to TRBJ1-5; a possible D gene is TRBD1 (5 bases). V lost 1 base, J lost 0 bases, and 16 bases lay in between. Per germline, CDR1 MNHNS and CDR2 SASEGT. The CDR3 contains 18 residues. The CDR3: CASSEVAVLGVSNQPQHF. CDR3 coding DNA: TGTGCCAGCAGTGAAGTTGCGGTTTTGGGGGTTAGCAATCAGCCCCAGCATTTT.

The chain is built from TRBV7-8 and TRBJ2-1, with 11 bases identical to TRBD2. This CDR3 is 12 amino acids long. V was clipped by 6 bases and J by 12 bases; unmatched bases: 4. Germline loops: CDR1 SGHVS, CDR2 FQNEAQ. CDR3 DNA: TGTGCCAGCAGACTAGCGGGAGAAGGGCAGTTCTTC. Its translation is CASRLAGEGQFF. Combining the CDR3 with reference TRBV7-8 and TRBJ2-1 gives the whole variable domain GAGVSQSPRYKVAKRGQDVALRCDPISGHVSLFWYQQALGQGPEFLTYFQNEAQLDKSGLPSDRFFAERPEGSVSTLKIQRTQQEDSAVYLCASRLAGEGQFFGPGTRLTVL.

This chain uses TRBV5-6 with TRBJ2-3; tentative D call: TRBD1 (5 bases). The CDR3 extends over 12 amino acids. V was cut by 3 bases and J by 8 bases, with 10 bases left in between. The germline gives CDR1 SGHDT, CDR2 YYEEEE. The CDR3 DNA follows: TGTGCCAGCAGCTCACTTGGGGCTACGCAGTATTTT. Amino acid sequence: CASSSLGATQYF.

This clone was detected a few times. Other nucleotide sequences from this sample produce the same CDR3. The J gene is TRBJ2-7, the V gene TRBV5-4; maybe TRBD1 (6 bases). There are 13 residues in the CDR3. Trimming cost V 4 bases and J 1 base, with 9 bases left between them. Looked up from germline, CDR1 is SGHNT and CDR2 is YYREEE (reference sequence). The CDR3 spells CASSPDSSYEQYF. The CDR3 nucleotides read TGTGCCAGCAGCCCGGACAGTTCCTACGAGCAGTACTTC.

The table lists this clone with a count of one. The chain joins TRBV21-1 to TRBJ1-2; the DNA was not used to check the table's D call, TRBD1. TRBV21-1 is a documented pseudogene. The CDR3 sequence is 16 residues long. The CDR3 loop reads CASSNPLRQINYGYTF. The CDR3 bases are TGTGCCAGCAGCAACCCATTAAGACAGATTAACTATGGCTACACCTTC.

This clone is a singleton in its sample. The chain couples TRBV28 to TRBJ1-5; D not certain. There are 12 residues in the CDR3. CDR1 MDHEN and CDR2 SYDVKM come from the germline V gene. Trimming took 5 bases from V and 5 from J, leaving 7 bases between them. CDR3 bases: TGTGCCAGCAGTCTCCCTCATCAGCCCCAGCATTTT. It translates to CASSLPHQPQHF. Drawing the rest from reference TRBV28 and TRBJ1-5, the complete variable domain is DVKVTQSSRYLVKRTGEKVFLECVQDMDHENMFWYRQDPGLGLRLIYFSYDVKMKEKGDIPEGYSVSREKKERFSLILESASTNQTSMYLCASSLPHQPQHFGDGTRLSIL.

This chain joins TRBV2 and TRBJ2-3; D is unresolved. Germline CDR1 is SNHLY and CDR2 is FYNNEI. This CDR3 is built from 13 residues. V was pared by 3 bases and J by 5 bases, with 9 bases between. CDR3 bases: TGTGCCAGCAGTGATGGCTTAGAAGATACGCAGTATTTT. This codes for CASSDGLEDTQYF. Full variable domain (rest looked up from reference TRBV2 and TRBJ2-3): EPEVTQTPSHQVTQMGQEVILRCVPISNHLYFYWYRQILGQKVEFLVSFYNNEISEKSEIFDDQFSVERPDGSNFTLKIRSTKLEDSAMYFCASSDGLEDTQYFGPGTRLTVL.

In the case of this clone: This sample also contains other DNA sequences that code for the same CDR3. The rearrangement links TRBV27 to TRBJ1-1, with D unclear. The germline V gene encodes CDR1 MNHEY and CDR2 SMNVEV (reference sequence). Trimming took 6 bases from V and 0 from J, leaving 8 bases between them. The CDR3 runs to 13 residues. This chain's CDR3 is CASSLTMNTEAFF. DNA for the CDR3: TGTGCCAGCAGCCTCACGATGAACACTGAAGCTTTCTTT.

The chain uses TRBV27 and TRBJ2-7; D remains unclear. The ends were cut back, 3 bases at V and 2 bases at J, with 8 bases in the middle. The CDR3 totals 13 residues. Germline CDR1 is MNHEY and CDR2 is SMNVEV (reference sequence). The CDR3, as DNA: TGTGCCAGCAGTTTTGCCAGCACCTACGAGCAGTACTTC. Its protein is CASSFASTYEQYF.

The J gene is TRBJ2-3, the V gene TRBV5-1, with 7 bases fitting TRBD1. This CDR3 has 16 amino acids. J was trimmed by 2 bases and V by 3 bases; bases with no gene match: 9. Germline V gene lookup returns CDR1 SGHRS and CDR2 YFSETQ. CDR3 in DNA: TGCGCCAGCAGCTCTCCGACAGGGCCTTTCACAGATACGCAGTATTTT. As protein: CASSSPTGPFTDTQYF.

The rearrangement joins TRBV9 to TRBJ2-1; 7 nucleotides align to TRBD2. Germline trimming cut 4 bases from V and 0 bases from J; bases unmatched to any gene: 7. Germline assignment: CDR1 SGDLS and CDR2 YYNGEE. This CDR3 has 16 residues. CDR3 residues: CASSPTLAASYNEQFF. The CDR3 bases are TGTGCCAGCAGCCCGACCCTAGCGGCCTCCTACAATGAGCAGTTCTTC.

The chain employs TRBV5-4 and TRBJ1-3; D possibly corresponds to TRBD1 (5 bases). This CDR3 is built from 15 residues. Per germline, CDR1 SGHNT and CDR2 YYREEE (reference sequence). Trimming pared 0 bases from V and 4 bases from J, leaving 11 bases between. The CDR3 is CASSLAEGQGNTIYF. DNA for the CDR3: TGTGCCAGCAGCTTGGCCGAGGGGCAAGGAAACACCATATATTTT.

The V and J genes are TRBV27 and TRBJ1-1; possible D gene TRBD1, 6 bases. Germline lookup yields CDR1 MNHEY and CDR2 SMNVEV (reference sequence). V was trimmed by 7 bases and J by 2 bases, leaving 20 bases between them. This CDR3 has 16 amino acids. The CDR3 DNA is TGTGCCAGCACCCCCTCGGGGGGCGAGAGAAACACTGAAGCTTTCTTT. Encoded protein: CASTPSGGERNTEAFF.

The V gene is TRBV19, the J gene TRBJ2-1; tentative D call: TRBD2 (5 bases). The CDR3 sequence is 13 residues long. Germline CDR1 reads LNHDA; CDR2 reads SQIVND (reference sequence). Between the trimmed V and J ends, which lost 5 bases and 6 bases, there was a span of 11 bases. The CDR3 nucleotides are TGTGCCAGTAGTGAATCGGAGGCCAATGAGCAGTTCTTC. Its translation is CASSESEANEQFF.

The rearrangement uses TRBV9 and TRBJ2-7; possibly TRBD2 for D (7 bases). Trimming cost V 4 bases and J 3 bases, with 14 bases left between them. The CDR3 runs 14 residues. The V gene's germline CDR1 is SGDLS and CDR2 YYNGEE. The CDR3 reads CASSPRGANYEQYF. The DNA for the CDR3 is TGTGCCAGCAGCCCACGGGGGGCCAACTACGAGCAGTACTTC.

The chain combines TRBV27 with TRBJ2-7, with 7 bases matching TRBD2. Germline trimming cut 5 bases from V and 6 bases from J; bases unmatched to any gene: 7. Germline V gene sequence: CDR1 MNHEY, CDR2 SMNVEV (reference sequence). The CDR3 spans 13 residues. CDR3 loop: CASSPWGGSEQYF. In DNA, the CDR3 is TGTGCCAGCAGTCCCTGGGGAGGGAGCGAGCAGTACTTC.

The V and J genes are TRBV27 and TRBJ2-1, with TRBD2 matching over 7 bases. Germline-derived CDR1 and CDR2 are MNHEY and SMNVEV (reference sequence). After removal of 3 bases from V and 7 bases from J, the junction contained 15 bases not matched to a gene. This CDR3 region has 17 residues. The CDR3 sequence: CASSFLPKGLRTNEQFF. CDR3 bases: TGTGCCAGCAGTTTCCTCCCAAAGGGACTACGTACGAATGAGCAGTTCTTC.

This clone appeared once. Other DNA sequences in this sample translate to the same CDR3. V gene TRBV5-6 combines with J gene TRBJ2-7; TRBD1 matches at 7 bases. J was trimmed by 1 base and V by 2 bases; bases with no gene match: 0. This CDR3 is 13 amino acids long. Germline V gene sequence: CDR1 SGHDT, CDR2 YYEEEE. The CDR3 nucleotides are TGTGCCAGCAGCTTACAGGGGTCCTACGAGCAGTACTTC. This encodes CASSLQGSYEQYF.

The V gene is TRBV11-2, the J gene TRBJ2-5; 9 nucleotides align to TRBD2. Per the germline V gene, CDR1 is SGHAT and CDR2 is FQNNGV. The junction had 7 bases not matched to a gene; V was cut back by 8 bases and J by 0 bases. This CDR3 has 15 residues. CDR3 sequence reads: CASLNLAGNQETQYF. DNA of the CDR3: TGTGCCAGCCTTAACCTAGCGGGGAACCAAGAGACCCAGTACTTC.

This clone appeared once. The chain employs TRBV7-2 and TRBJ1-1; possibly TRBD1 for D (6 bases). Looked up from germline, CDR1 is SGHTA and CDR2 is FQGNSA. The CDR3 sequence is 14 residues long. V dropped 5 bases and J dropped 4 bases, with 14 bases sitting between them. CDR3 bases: TGTGCCAGCAGCCCGGAGGGAGGGGGCACTGAAGCTTTCTTT. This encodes CASSPEGGGTEAFF.

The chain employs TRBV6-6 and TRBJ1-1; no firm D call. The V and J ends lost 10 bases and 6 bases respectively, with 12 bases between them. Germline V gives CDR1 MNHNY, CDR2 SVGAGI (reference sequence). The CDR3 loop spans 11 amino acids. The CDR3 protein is CATFQGPEAFF. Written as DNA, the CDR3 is TGTGCCACCTTCCAAGGGCCTGAAGCTTTCTTT.

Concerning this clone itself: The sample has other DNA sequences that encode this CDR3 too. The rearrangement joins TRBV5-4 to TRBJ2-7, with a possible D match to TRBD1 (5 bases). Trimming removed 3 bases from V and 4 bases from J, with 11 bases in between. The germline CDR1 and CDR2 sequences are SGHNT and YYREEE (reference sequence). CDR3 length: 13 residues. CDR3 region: CASSSDQGYEQYF. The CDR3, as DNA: TGTGCCAGCAGCTCCGACCAGGGATACGAGCAGTACTTC. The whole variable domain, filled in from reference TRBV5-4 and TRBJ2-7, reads ETGVTQSPTHLIKTRGQQVTLRCSSQSGHNTVSWYQQALGQGPQFIFQYYREEENGRGNFPPRFSGLQFPNYSSELNVNALELDDSALYLCASSSDQGYEQYFGPGTRLTVT.

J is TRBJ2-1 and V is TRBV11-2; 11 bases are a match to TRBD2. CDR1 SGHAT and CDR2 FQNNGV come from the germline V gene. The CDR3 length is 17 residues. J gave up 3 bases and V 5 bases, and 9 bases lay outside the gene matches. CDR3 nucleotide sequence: TGTGCCAGCAGCCTCCGACTAGCGGGGAGGGGCTACAATGAGCAGTTCTTC. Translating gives CASSLRLAGRGYNEQFF.

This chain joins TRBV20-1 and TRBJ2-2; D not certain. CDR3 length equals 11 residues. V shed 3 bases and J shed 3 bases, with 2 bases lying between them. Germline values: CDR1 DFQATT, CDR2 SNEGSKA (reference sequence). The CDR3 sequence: CSARHTGELFF. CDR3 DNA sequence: TGCAGTGCTAGGCACACCGGGGAGCTGTTTTTT.

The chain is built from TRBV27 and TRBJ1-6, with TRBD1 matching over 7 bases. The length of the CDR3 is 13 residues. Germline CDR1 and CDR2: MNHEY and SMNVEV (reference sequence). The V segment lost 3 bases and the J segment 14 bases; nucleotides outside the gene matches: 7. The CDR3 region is CASSFPGQDSLHF. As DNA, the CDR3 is TGTGCCAGCAGTTTCCCCGGACAGGACTCCCTCCACTTT.